These T cell receptor beta chains were read from a single sample in a study of cytomegalovirus exposure and HLA in healthy donors. Clones were sequenced by immunoSEQ multiplex PCR, and TCRdb holds only the in-frame ones, with some missing. This sample has 210,000 or so clones, with 60% to 80% found just once. What was sequenced was PBMCs. The receptors shown here come from a woman aged 30 to 39 in good health and CMV-seropositive. The conserved cysteine and the conserved F or W are not part of the CDR3 here. Each record gives: V gene, J gene, CDR3 protein.

TRBV18	TRBJ2-5	ASSRYRGRWGGEHRRQETQY
TRBV20-1	TRBJ1-1	SARWGDKAF
TRBV28	TRBJ2-3	ASSLGGGLTDTQY
TRBV5-6	TRBJ2-2	ASSLSRSGELF
TRBV19	TRBJ2-7	ASRPTSPSYEQY
TRBV18	TRBJ1-1	ASSPEGARKAF
TRBV25-1	TRBJ2-3	ASSECWGVGKLGDTQY
TRBV7-2	TRBJ2-2	ASSLVRDTGELF
TRBV11-2	TRBJ2-3	ASSSQGALTDTQY
TRBV30	TRBJ2-7	AWSPRRERQY
TRBV4-2	TRBJ2-7	ASSRSSAVTYEQY
TRBV6-4	TRBJ1-6	ASSVSRDRNSPLH
TRBV4-1	TRBJ1-6	ASSLLQSDSYNSPLH
TRBV9	TRBJ2-3	ASSVQGAMLTDTQY
TRBV19	TRBJ1-2	ASTDGQTYGYT
TRBV7-9	TRBJ2-2	ASSLWGSGGDTGELF
TRBV5-1	TRBJ2-7	ASSLGTGTTYEQY
TRBV30	TRBJ1-4	AWSVGRSSTNEKLF
TRBV21-1	TRBJ1-2	ASSAGQGASNYGYT
TRBV11-2	TRBJ1-2	ASRPQGAGYGYT
TRBV6-1	TRBJ2-1	ASSVEGRTSGF
TRBV6-1	TRBJ2-7	ASKRELMEYEQY
TRBV9	TRBJ2-1	ASSVDGGVVYNEQF
TRBV27	TRBJ1-5	ASSLYPYSNQPQH